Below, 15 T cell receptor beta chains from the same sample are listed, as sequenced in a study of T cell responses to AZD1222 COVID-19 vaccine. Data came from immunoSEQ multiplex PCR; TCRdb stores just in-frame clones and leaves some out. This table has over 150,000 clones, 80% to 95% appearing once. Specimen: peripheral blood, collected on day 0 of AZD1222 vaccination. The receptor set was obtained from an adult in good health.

This chain's CDR3 is CASRWTDTNSYEQYF. As DNA, the CDR3 is TGTGCCAGTAGGTGGACAGATACAAACTCCTACGAGCAGTACTTC. The V and J genes are TRBV19 and TRBJ2-7; tentatively, D is TRBD1 (6 bases). CDR1 and CDR2 from the germline V gene are LNHDA and SQIVND (reference sequence). This CDR3 has 15 amino acids. Trimming stripped 6 bases from V and 0 bases from J, with 15 bases between.

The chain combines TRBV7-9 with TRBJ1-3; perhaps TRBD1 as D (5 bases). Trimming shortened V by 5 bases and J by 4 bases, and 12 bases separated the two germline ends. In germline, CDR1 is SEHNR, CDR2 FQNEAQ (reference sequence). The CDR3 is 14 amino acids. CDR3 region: CASSRRDEGNTIYF. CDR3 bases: TGTGCCAGCAGCCGACGGGACGAAGGAAACACCATATATTTT. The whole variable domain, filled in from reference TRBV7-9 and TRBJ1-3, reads DTGVSQNPRHKITKRGQNVTFRCDPISEHNRLYWYRQTLGQGPEFLTYFQNEAQLEKSRLLSDRFSAERPKGSFSTLEIQRTEQGDSAMYLCASSRRDEGNTIYFGEGSWLTVV.

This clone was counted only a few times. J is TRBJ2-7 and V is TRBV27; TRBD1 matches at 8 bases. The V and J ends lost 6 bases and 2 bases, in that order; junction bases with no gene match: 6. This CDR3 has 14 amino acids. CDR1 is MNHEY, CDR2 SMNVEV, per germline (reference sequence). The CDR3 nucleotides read TGTGCCAGCAGCACAGGGGGTAGGGCCTACGAGCAGTACTTC. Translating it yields CASSTGGRAYEQYF.

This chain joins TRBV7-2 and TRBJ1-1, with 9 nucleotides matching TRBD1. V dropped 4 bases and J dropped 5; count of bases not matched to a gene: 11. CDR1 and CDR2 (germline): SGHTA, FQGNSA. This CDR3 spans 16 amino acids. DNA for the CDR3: TGTGCCAGCAGCTACCACGGGACAGGGAGGAGGACTGAAGCTTTCTTT. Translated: CASSYHGTGRRTEAFF. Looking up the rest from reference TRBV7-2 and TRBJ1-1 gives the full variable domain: GAGVSQSPSNKVTEKGKDVELRCDPISGHTALYWYRQSLGQGLEFLIYFQGNSAPDKSGLPSDRFSAERTGGSVSTLTIQRTQQEDSAVYLCASSYHGTGRRTEAFFGQGTRLTVV.

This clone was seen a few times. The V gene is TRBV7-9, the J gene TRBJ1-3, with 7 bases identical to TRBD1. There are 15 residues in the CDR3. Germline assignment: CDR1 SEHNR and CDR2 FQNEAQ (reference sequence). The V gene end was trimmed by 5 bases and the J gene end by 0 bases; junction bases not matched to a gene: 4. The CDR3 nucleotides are TGTGCCAGCAGCACCGGGACAGTCTCTGGAAACACCATATATTTT. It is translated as CASSTGTVSGNTIYF. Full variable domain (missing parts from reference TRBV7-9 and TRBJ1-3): DTGVSQNPRHKITKRGQNVTFRCDPISEHNRLYWYRQTLGQGPEFLTYFQNEAQLEKSRLLSDRFSAERPKGSFSTLEIQRTEQGDSAMYLCASSTGTVSGNTIYFGEGSWLTVV.

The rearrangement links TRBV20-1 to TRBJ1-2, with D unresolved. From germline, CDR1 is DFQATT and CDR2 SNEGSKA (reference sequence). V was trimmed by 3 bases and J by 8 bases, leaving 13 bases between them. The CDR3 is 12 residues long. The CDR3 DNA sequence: TGCAGTGCTAGTGATATCTTTGGGGGCTACACCTTC. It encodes CSASDIFGGYTF.

The DNA of the CDR3 is TGTGCCAGCAGTCCCAGACAGGGCCTATTTGCCTACAATGAGCAGTTCTTC. Residues: CASSPRQGLFAYNEQFF. The chain carries TRBV27 and TRBJ2-1, with TRBD1 identical over 7 bases. J gave up 2 bases and V 5 bases, and 12 bases lay outside the gene matches. The CDR3 has 17 amino acids. Per germline, CDR1 MNHEY and CDR2 SMNVEV (reference sequence).

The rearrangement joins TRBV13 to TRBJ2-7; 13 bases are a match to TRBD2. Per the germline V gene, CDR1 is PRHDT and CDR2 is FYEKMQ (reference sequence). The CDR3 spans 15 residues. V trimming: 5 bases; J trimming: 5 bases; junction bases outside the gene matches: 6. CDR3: CASSETGLAGDEQYF. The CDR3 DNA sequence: TGTGCCAGCAGCGAAACCGGACTAGCGGGAGACGAGCAGTACTTC.

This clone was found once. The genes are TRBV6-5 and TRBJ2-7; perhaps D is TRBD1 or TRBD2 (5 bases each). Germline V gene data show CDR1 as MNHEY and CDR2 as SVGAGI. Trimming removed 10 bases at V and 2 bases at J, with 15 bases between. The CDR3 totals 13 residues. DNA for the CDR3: TGTGCCACCTTGAGGGACGGTGCCTACGAGCAGTACTTC. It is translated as CATLRDGAYEQYF.

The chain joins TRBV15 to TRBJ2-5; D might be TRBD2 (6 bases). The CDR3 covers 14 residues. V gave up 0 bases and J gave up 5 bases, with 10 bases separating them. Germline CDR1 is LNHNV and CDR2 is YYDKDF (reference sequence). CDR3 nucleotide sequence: TGTGCCACCAGCAGAGATTCCGGGAGTGAGACCCAGTACTTC. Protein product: CATSRDSGSETQYF.

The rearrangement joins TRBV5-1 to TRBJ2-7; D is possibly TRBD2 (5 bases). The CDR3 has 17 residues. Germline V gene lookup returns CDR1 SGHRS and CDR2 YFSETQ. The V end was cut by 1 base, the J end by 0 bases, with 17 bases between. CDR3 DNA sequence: TGCGCCAGCAGCTTGAGGCCTAGCTTGAAGAGCTCCTACGAGCAGTACTTC. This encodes CASSLRPSLKSSYEQYF.

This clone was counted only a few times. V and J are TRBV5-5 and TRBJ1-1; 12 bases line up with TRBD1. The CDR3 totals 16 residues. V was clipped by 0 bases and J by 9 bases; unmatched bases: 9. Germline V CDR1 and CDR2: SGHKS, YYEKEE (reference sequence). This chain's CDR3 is CASSLGHRDRGRQAFF. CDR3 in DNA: TGTGCCAGCAGCTTGGGCCACCGGGACAGGGGGCGACAAGCTTTCTTT.

The DNA of the CDR3 is TGTGCCAGCAGCCGCGACAGTGAAGCTTTCTTT. Translating gives CASSRDSEAFF. The chain joins TRBV27 to TRBJ1-1; possibly TRBD1 for D (5 bases). Trimming stripped 6 bases from V and 7 bases from J, with 9 bases between. Germline values: CDR1 MNHEY, CDR2 SMNVEV (reference sequence). This CDR3 contains 11 residues.

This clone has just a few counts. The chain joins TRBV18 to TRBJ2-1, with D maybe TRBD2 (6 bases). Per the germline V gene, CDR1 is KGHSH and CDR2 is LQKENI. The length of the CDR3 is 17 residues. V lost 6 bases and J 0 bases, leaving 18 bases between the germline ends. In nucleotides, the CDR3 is TGTGCCAGCTCTCGCTCGGGACTTCAGAGCTCCTACAATGAGCAGTTCTTC. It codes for CASSRSGLQSSYNEQFF.

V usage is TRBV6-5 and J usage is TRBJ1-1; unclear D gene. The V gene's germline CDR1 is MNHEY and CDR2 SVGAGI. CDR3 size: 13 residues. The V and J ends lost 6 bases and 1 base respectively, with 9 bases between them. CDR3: CASSYPGNTEAFF. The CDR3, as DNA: TGTGCCAGCAGCTACCCAGGGAACACTGAAGCTTTCTTT.